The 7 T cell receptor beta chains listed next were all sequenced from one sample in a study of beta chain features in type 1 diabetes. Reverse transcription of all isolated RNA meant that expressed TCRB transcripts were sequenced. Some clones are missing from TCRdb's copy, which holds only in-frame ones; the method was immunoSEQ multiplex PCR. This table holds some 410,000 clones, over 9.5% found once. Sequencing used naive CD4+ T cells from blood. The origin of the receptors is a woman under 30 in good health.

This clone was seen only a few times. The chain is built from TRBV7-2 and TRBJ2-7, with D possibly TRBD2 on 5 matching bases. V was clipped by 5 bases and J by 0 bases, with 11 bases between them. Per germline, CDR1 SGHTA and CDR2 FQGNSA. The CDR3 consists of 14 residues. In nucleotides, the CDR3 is TGTGCCAGCAGCCGGGGAGAGGGCTCCTACGAGCAGTACGTC. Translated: CASSRGEGSYEQYV.

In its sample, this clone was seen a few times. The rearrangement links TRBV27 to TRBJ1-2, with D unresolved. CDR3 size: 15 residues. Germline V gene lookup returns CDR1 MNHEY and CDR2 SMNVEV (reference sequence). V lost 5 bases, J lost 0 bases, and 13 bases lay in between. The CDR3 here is CASSQPGRANYGYTF. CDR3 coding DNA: TGTGCCAGCAGTCAACCCGGACGGGCTAACTATGGCTACACCTTC.

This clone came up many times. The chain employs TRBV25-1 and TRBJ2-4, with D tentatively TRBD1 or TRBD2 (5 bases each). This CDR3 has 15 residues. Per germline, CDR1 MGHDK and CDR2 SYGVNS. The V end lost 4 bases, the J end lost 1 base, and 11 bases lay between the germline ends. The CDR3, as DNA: TGTGCCAGCAGTGTGCAGGGAGAGGCCAAAAACATTCAGTACTTC. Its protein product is CASSVQGEAKNIQYF. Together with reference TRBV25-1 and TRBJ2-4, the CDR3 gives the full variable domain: EADIYQTPRYLVIGTGKKITLECSQTMGHDKMYWYQQDPGMELHLIHYSYGVNSTEKGDLSSESTVSRIRTEHFPLTLESARPSHTSQYLCASSVQGEAKNIQYFGAGTRLSVL.

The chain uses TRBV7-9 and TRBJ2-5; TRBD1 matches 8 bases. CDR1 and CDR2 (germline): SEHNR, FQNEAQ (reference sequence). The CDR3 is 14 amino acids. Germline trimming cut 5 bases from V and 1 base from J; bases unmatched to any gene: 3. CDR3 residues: CASSPGQGQETQYF. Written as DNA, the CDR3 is TGTGCCAGCAGCCCCGGACAGGGCCAAGAGACCCAGTACTTC.

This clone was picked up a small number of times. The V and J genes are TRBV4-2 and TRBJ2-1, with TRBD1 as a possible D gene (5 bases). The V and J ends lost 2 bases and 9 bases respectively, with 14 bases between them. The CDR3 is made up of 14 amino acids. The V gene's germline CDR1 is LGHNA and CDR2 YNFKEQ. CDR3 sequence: CASSQNTGTREQFF. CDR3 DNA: TGTGCCAGCAGCCAAAATACAGGTACCCGTGAGCAGTTCTTC.

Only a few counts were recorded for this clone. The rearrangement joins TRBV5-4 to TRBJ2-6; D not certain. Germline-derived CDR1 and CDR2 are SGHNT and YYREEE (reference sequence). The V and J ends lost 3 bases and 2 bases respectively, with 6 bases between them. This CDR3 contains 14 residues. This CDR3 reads CASSSATGANVLTF. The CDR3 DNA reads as TGTGCCAGCAGCTCCGCGACTGGGGCCAACGTCCTGACTTTC.

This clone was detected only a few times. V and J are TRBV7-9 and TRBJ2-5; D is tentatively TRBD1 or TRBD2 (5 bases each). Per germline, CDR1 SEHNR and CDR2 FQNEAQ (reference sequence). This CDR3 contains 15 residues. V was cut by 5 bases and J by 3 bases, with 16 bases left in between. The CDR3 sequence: CASSDLPGRKETQYF. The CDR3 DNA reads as TGTGCCAGCAGCGATCTTCCGGGACGGAAAGAGACCCAGTACTTC.